This entry is about one T cell receptor beta chain. Its matching antigen is unknown. The record originates from a study of vaccination effects on CD4 cells after COVID-19. Turning to the study itself: Post-vaccine sampling occurred a median 72 days after the second dose. Findings and limits, study-wide: Healthy vaccine recipients' vaccine-induced clones were almost all SARS-CoV-2 mono-reactive.

The repertoire was sequenced with immunoSEQ multiplex PCR; TCRdb's copy has only in-frame clones and lacks some. The table lists 40,000 or so clones, more than 65% of them singletons. The V end was cut by 4 bases, the J end by 6 bases, with 16 bases between. CDR1 is SGHAT and CDR2 is FQNNGV in the germline V gene. The CDR3 sequence is 14 residues long. Following a 10-day culture, CD4+ T cells were purified. Either the BNT162b2 or mRNA-1273 vaccine was given to participants in two doses. The clonotype was recovered from a human donor who received a COVID-19 vaccine. The source was CD4+ T cells from PBMCs cultured without peptide, collected after COVID-19 vaccination. The chain recombines TRBV11-2 with TRBJ2-7, with D possibly TRBD1 on 5 matching bases. CDR3 sequence (DNA): TGTGCCAGCAGCTCTGTGCAGGGTTCGTTCGAGCAGTACTTC. It yields the protein CASSSVQGSFEQYF.